This entry features one T cell receptor beta chain sequence. This receptor's antigen is unknown. No clone much larger than this one lies a single base away; base qualities are absent. V is trimmed back by 0 bases and J by 2 bases, and the junction contains 4 bases that no gene match accounts for. The CDR3 numbers 15 residues from cysteine through phenylalanine. The sequence is cut down to CDR3 DNA, 45 bases in frame from base 1. Based on the germline V gene, the CDR1 and CDR2 sequences are LGHNA and YSLEER. The data originate from a study of cytomegalovirus exposure and HLA in healthy donors (dated by TCRdb to the late 2010s). Notes on the research overall: According to an earlier analysis of a few hundred of the donors, some 180 million T cells yielded roughly 110 million unique TCR beta sequences and more than 250 Gb of sequence data. The number of donors typed differed by locus, with about 629-630 for A, B, C, DRB1 and DQB1, around 520 for DQA1, 600 to 610 for DPA1, and around 430 for DPB1. Among the approximately 400 genotyped donors, more than 70% belonged to the genetic ancestry cluster associated with self-reported Caucasian donors. Every discovery cohort repertoire had been produced on one sequencing platform. Several DR-DQ haplotypes were treated as single units for association and clustering because of strong linkage in the cohort. A separate validation cohort of over 95 different subjects was used in addition to the 666-subject first cohort. The study aimed to test whether cataloging public T cell receptors could reveal signatures of past pathogen exposure. A later genetic analysis took genome-wide SNP genotypes for about 55% of the 666 donors and used that subset as a discovery cohort. An early release that covered around 590 HLA-typed donors contained approximately 290 gigabases of sequencing data and roughly 84 million unique TCR sequences. The study combined high-throughput TCR immunosequencing, statistical association of individual TCRs with disease status, and machine learning to predict cytomegalovirus infection status. A later analysis re-analyzed previously published TCR beta repertoires from about 730 donors and added high-resolution HLA genotyping to study TCR occurrence patterns. An earlier analysis of 587 of the donors applied high-throughput TCR beta sequencing to assess whether each TCR beta V gene segment acted as functional or pseudogenic. The study used immunosequencing to profile the T cell repertoires of approximately 690 subjects and linked those repertoires to cytomegalovirus serostatus. The later analysis used no new phenotypic data to find candidate immune exposures, relying instead on TCR beta sequences and their occurrence across donors. Alongside the repertoire data, information on donor age, sex, ethnicity and CMV serostatus was compiled. HLA typing covered class I and class II loci at four-digit resolution. Among under 450 genotyped donors of the cohort, an average of roughly 240,000 unique TCR beta nucleotide sequences were sequenced per donor, 15% to 20% of them non-productive.

In total, 600 or so healthy bone marrow donors made up the cohort. At the time of sampling, all cohort members were nominally healthy, though unrecorded immune exposures were likely present. The donor tested CMV seropositive and was one of the 289 seropositive cohort members. Each donor provided a peripheral blood sample, and peripheral blood mononuclear cells were used for TCR beta sequencing. Genomic DNA extraction from the blood cell samples was performed with the Qiagen DNeasy Blood Extraction Kit. Study-wide conclusions, independent of this receptor: Because HLA typing was unavailable for some donors at each locus, only the typed subset was used in association tests. A later analysis reported that several top co-occurrence clusters appeared linked to parvovirus B19, influenza, CMV and Epstein-Barr virus. In this cohort, only TCR beta chains were sequenced, and detectable features were limited by the absence of alpha or paired-chain data. In an earlier analysis of fewer than 750 of the donors, most TCR beta V segments were observed in productive rearrangements about 87% or about 30% of the time, broadly matching IMGT annotations. CMV serostatus was the only immune exposure information available for the cohort. The classifier was reported to diagnose cytomegalovirus status with high specificity and sensitivity in both the original and validation cohorts. Across donors, most TCR sequences were observed very rarely, whereas some public TCRs were present in many individuals. Most CMV-associated TCR beta chains appeared to be HLA-restricted in a later analysis, and the HLA associations seemed to be driven largely by CMV exposure. When HLA alleles, especially DR and DQ, strongly co-occurred, TCR associations were difficult to assign to individual alleles. A cluster of highly shared sequence variants was judged likely to represent a technical artifact of the sequencing pipeline. A total of 150 to 200 TCR beta chains were listed by the study as associated with cytomegalovirus. At a false discovery rate of 0.05, a later analysis linked 15,000 to 20,000 TCR beta sequences to specific HLA alleles. A further reported finding was that TCR beta sequences accurately predicted the HLA-A and HLA-B alleles for most subjects in the first cohort. In vitro tests confirmed that a few of the cytomegalovirus-associated TCR beta chains recognize cytomegalovirus antigens. A later genetic analysis reported fewer N-insertions in productive TCRs among donors in an Asian-associated ancestry cluster than the roughly 620-donor mean. Linkage disequilibrium might explain the correlated functional status among segregating V segments, but an unknown experimental factor could not be ruled out. Some IMGT-functional V segments, including TRBV6-2 and TRBV6-3, could not be told apart with the 87-base-pair reads, so those segments were excluded. A later genetic analysis associated a missense DCLRE1C variant with V-gene and J-gene trimming of TCR beta chains, and an independent cohort replicated the association. The authors suggested that the approach could potentially be extended to other disease states and immunological phenotypes. Because counts were too low, about 15 rarely observed V segments, including chromosome 9 orphons, were left out of the earlier analysis of 587 of the donors. A later analysis found that HLA-associated TCR beta chains were more clonally expanded and had lower generation probabilities than equally common non-associated chains. According to a later analysis, TCR association rates differed among HLA loci, with DRB1 alleles showing the most associated TCRs and HLA-C alleles showing the fewest. Presence/absence analyses assumed roughly uniform sequencing depth across donors, an assumption that may not hold.

The library relied on the immunoSEQ multiplex PCR assay. For the multiplex PCR, a mixture combining 60 forward primers for TCR Vbeta segments and 13 reverse primers for TCR Jbeta segments was used. The CDR3 region of rearranged TCR beta genes was amplified from genomic DNA with a multiplex PCR assay. The amplified TCR beta libraries were sequenced on the Illumina HiSeq System as 87-base-pair reads. As for the original processing: Across the 670 or so repertoires, a later analysis counted roughly 84 million unique TCR beta chains, roughly 11 million of which were shared by at least two donors. To remove PCR and sequencing errors, raw reads were error-corrected and collapsed into unique sequences using a nearest-neighbor algorithm that merged closely related sequences. V, D and J gene segments were assigned by aligning CDR3 sequences to IMGT reference sequences. For a sequence to be retained, at least a six-nucleotide match to both a V gene segment and a J gene segment was required. Rearrangements were called productive when the CDR3 lacked stop codons and stayed in frame with V and J; all others were non-productive. CDR3 was defined according to IMGT convention as the region running from the second conserved V-encoded cysteine to the conserved J-encoded phenylalanine. The earlier analysis of 500 to 600 of the donors excluded sequences that lacked an unambiguous match to a single V gene segment. In an earlier analysis of some 590 of the donors, a V segment was called functional when productive rearrangements were above 56.7%, and segregating when the standard deviation between donors exceeded 5%. A statistical classification framework was developed to diagnose cytomegalovirus status using the catalog of TCR beta chain sequences. V and J gene assignment, in a later analysis, came from comparing TCR nucleotide sequences with IMGT/GENE-DB human TR gene sequences. Using the TCRdist pipeline, a later analysis assigned CDR3 sequences along with most-parsimonious VDJ recombination scenarios. In a later analysis, every TCR beta chain was defined by the combination of its CDR3 amino acid sequence and its V-gene family, and reads without a unique V-gene family were dropped. A later analysis removed several hundred highly shared, low-generation-probability nucleotide sequences to deal with suspected cross-contamination and a sequencing artifact. In a later analysis, a clonal expansion index was calculated for each public chain from normalized within-repertoire ranks of inferred template counts. In a later analysis, generation probabilities were computed using a VDJ recombination model fitted to out-of-frame rearrangements, and the results were checked against IGoR. Hypergeometric tests were used in a later analysis to score TCR-TCR, TCR-HLA and TCR-CMV co-occurrence, with a repertoire-size bias correction applied to the TCR pairs. In a later analysis, false discovery rates were estimated by permuting HLA or CMV assignments 20 times. A later analysis grouped co-occurring TCRs with DBSCAN, adding TCRdist sequence similarity when clustering within HLA-allele-positive subsets. Co-occurrence clustering excluded repertoires with fewer than 30,000 or more than 120,000 public chains, plus five with anomalous nucleotide sharing. Not all clones reach the TCRdb copy of this immuneACCESS table, which keeps in-frame sequences only. Checked studies attribute under half of the gap to unresolved V genes and leave the rest unexplained. V and J calls and clone size follow that table, whereas D and trimming were derived from the DNA. The sample table records some 170,000 clones; around four fifths of these occur just once. Roughly 10% of the sample comes from the top ten.

The source material was PBMCs. The sequence links TRBV4-3 to TRBJ2-7; TRBD2 matches 7 bases in the middle. The sequence was obtained from a man aged 18 to 30 in good health and CMV-seropositive. The CDR3 here reads CASSQDRDYAYEQYF. DNA sequence: TGCGCCAGCAGCCAAGATCGGGACTATGCCTACGAGCAGTACTTC.